The 9 T cell receptor beta chains presented below share a single source sample, sequenced in a study of T cell repertoires in ileal Crohn's disease. Some clones are missing from TCRdb's copy, which holds only in-frame ones; the method was immunoSEQ multiplex PCR. The repertoire holds tens of thousands of clones, with about 81% as singletons. Input material: ileal tissue. The receptors were sampled from an adult with Crohn's disease.

The chain is built from TRBV5-4 and TRBJ2-5; 9 bases are shared with TRBD2. CDR3 length: 15 amino acids. The V segment lost 1 base and the J segment 0 bases; nucleotides outside the gene matches: 1. CDR1 SGHNT and CDR2 YYREEE come from the germline V gene (reference sequence). The DNA for the CDR3 is TGTGCCAGCAGCTTGCAGCGGGGGGACCAAGAGACCCAGTACTTC. It specifies CASSLQRGDQETQYF. Full variable domain (remainder filled in from reference TRBV5-4 and TRBJ2-5): ETGVTQSPTHLIKTRGQQVTLRCSSQSGHNTVSWYQQALGQGPQFIFQYYREEENGRGNFPPRFSGLQFPNYSSELNVNALELDDSALYLCASSLQRGDQETQYFGPGTRLLVL.

The CDR3 loop is CASSLSGFNSPLHF. CDR3 sequence (DNA): TGTGCCAGCAGCCTGTCGGGGTTTAATTCACCCCTCCACTTT. The rearrangement uses TRBV7-6 and TRBJ1-6; D remains unclear. The CDR3 runs to 14 residues. CDR1 and CDR2 from the germline V gene are SGHVS and FNYEAQ. V lost 5 bases to trimming and J lost 6 bases, with 11 bases between them.

In nucleotides, the CDR3 is TGTGCCAGCAGCCGACAGGGGGCTAGGGACGAGCAGTACTTC. Encoded protein: CASSRQGARDEQYF. The chain couples TRBV27 to TRBJ2-5, with 10 positions matching TRBD1. The J call could be wrong; TRBJ2-7 is a better fit for the DNA end. From germline, CDR1 is MNHEY and CDR2 SMNVEV (reference sequence). The length of the CDR3 is 14 residues.

The V gene is TRBV19, the J gene TRBJ2-7, with D perhaps TRBD1 (6 bases). The CDR3 totals 13 residues. V lost 5 bases to trimming and J lost 2 bases, with 10 bases between them. Per the germline V gene, CDR1 is LNHDA and CDR2 is SQIVND (reference sequence). The CDR3 DNA follows: TGTGCCAGTAGTGCCAGACAGGCCTACGAGCAGTACTTC. Amino acid sequence: CASSARQAYEQYF. The variable domain in full, completed from reference TRBV19 and TRBJ2-7, reads DGGITQSPKYLFRKEGQNVTLSCEQNLNHDAMYWYRQDPGQGLRLIYYSQIVNDFQKGDIAEGYSVSREKKESFPLTVTSAQKNPTAFYLCASSARQAYEQYFGPGTRLTVT.

This rearrangement joins TRBV2 to TRBJ1-1, with unresolved D. The ends were cut back, 1 base at V and 5 bases at J, with 14 bases in the middle. The CDR3 is 15 amino acids. Germline V gene lookup returns CDR1 SNHLY and CDR2 FYNNEI. For the CDR3, the DNA is TGTGCCAGCAGTGAAGGGTTTAGGAGAGGGACTGAAGCTTTCTTT. Protein product: CASSEGFRRGTEAFF.

The chain couples TRBV19 to TRBJ2-3; 7 bases match TRBD1. The CDR3 consists of 14 residues. Germline loops: CDR1 LNHDA, CDR2 SQIVND (reference sequence). J lost 3 bases, V lost 6 bases, and 6 bases had no gene match. Here the CDR3 DNA reads TGTGCCAGTAGCGCCAGGGGGAATACAGATACGCAGTATTTT. This encodes CASSARGNTDTQYF. Full variable domain (missing parts from reference TRBV19 and TRBJ2-3): DGGITQSPKYLFRKEGQNVTLSCEQNLNHDAMYWYRQDPGQGLRLIYYSQIVNDFQKGDIAEGYSVSREKKESFPLTVTSAQKNPTAFYLCASSARGNTDTQYFGPGTRLTVL.

V usage is TRBV18 and J usage is TRBJ1-6; 7 bases agree with TRBD1. This CDR3 is 15 amino acids long. J was trimmed by 7 bases and V by 8 bases; bases with no gene match: 11. Looked up from germline, CDR1 is KGHSH and CDR2 is LQKENI. This chain's CDR3 is CASTEDRIGNSPLHF. In DNA form, the CDR3 reads TGTGCCAGCACGGAGGACAGGATTGGCAATTCACCCCTCCACTTT.

This sequence joins TRBV10-1 and TRBJ2-1, with 12 bases aligning to TRBD2. This CDR3 has 12 residues. CDR1 is WNHNN, CDR2 SYGVQD, per germline (reference sequence). With 11 bases clipped from V and 15 bases from J, the junction kept 11 bases outside the gene matches. This chain's CDR3 is CASSLAGGRRFF. The CDR3 nucleotides read TGCGCCTCTTCCCTAGCGGGGGGGCGCCGGTTCTTC.

This chain connects TRBV7-9 to TRBJ2-7; D is possibly TRBD2 (6 bases). The V end was cut by 5 bases, the J end by 4 bases, with 18 bases between. The germline V gene has CDR1 SEHNR and CDR2 FQNEAQ (reference sequence). CDR3 length: 15 residues. The CDR3 is CASSGSGTFKYEQYF. CDR3 DNA: TGTGCCAGCAGCGGTAGCGGAACCTTCAAATACGAGCAGTACTTC.